The T cell receptor (beta chain) described here comes from a study of T cell changes during pregnancy in multiple sclerosis. Method: immunoSEQ multiplex PCR; TCRdb's copy keeps in-frame clones and lacks some. The data show about 40,000 clones, approximately 94% seen once. In its sample, this clone was seen once. The CDR3 length is 13 residues. V lost 2 bases and J 11 bases, leaving 16 bases between the germline ends. From germline, CDR1 is SGHDT and CDR2 YYEEEE. The V call is TRBV5-6, the J call TRBJ1-1; possibly TRBD1 for D (5 bases). The source was peripheral blood, collected in the third trimester of pregnancy. This clonotype was obtained from a female donor with multiple sclerosis, enrolled in a pregnancy study. CDR3 bases: TGTGCCAGCAGCTTTATTGGTAAGGGGCAGGCTTTCTTT. Translating it yields CASSFIGKGQAFF.